This T cell receptor (beta chain) was recovered during a study of cytomegalovirus exposure and HLA in healthy donors. General study results and limits: Later analysis placed DRB1 highest and HLA-C lowest in TCR association rates, which differed by HLA locus.

The germline V and J ends were trimmed by 3 bases and 0 bases, with 15 bases remaining between them. CDR1 and CDR2 from the germline V gene are KGHSH and LQKENI. The CDR3 is 16 residues long. This clone was picked up one time. Its target is unknown. Primers: 60 Vbeta forward and 13 Jbeta reverse. Measured with immunoSEQ multiplex PCR; TCRdb has only the in-frame clones, and not every one. The sample contains approximately 150,000 clones, over 70% of which appear only once. The chain links TRBV18 to TRBJ2-7, with D possibly being TRBD2 (7 bases). The specimen sequenced was PBMCs. This TCR came from a man in his forties or fifties in good health and CMV-seropositive. CDR3 residues: CASSPPSGGASYEQYF. CDR3 bases: TGTGCCAGCTCACCCCCCTCGGGGGGCGCCTCCTACGAGCAGTACTTC. The full variable domain, in which reference TRBV18 and TRBJ2-7 provide the parts outside the CDR3, is NAGVMQNPRHLVRRRGQEARLRCSPMKGHSHVYWYRQLPEEGLKFMVYLQKENIIDESGMPKERFSAEFPKEGPSILRIQQVVRGDSAAYFCASSPPSGGASYEQYFGPGTRLTVT.